Below are 26 T cell receptor beta chains sequenced from a single sample in a study of sequential checkpoint blockade in melanoma. Sequencing was performed with immunoSEQ multiplex PCR; in TCRdb, only in-frame clones are kept and a portion is missing. The sample records 3,200 or so clones, 50% to 75% being singletons. Treatment described: randomized to nivolumab then ipilimumab (arm A) or the reverse (arm B). Sequenced material: CD8+ T cells sorted from blood (inferred from file names), taken from a patient given nivolumab and ipilimumab in sequence. All receptors come from a human donor with melanoma.

CDR3 amino acids: CASSLRWDPGRDQPQHF. The CDR3 DNA reads as TGTGCCAGCAGTTTACGATGGGACCCAGGGCGGGACCAGCCCCAGCATTTT. The chain couples TRBV27 to TRBJ1-5, with a possible D match to TRBD1 (5 bases). The V end was cut by 2 bases, the J end by 7 bases, with 21 bases between. CDR1 is MNHEY, CDR2 SMNVEV, per germline (reference sequence). The CDR3 is 17 residues long.

The chain couples TRBV10-3 to TRBJ1-4; the D is unclear. CDR3 length: 13 residues. Germline CDR1 and CDR2: ENHRY and SYGVKD. Trimming left V 3 bases short and J 3 bases short, with 5 bases between. In DNA, the CDR3 is TGTGCCATCAGTGACGGGGCTAATGAAAAACTGTTTTTT. Its translation is CAISDGANEKLFF.

The J gene is TRBJ1-1, the V gene TRBV7-8, with 8 positions matching TRBD1. Germline V gene data show CDR1 as SGHVS and CDR2 as FQNEAQ. The CDR3 totals 19 residues. V was pared by 5 bases and J by 0 bases, with 17 bases of the junction left unmatched. The DNA of the CDR3 is TGTGCCAGCAGCGCGCGAACCGTCCCGGGACAGGTAATGAACACTGAAGCTTTCTTT. Residues: CASSARTVPGQVMNTEAFF.

The rearrangement links TRBV29-1 to TRBJ1-4; 10 nucleotides agree with TRBD1. This CDR3 has 13 residues. Germline CDR1 and CDR2: SQVTM and ANQGSEA. The V gene end was trimmed by 5 bases and the J gene end by 5 bases; junction bases not matched to a gene: 2. CDR3 DNA: TGCAGCGTTCCGGGACAGGGGAATGAAAAACTGTTTTTT. Its translation is CSVPGQGNEKLFF.

This chain uses TRBV27 with TRBJ2-2; 8 bases match TRBD2. Per germline, CDR1 MNHEY and CDR2 SMNVEV (reference sequence). V dropped 6 bases and J dropped 2; count of bases not matched to a gene: 5. The CDR3 is 15 amino acids. Here the CDR3 reads CASRRGELNTGELFF. Written as DNA, the CDR3 is TGTGCCAGCAGGCGGGGGGAGCTTAACACCGGGGAGCTGTTTTTT.

The V and J genes are TRBV6-5 and TRBJ2-1, with 10 bases fitting TRBD2. This CDR3 is built from 15 residues. The germline gives CDR1 MNHEY, CDR2 SVGAGI. J lost 7 bases, V lost 0 bases, and 3 bases had no gene match. CDR3 in DNA: TGTGCCAGCAGTTACTCAGCTAGCGGGAGAAATGAGCAGTTCTTC. Protein sequence: CASSYSASGRNEQFF.

The chain couples TRBV6-4 to TRBJ2-5; D perhaps matches TRBD1 (6 bases). Germline loops: CDR1 MRHNA, CDR2 SNTAGT. The V and J ends lost 5 bases and 3 bases respectively, with 19 bases between them. The CDR3 is made up of 16 amino acids. In DNA, the CDR3 is TGTGCCAGCAGTCACAGGGAAGGACTTCGGGAAGAGACCCAGTACTTC. Translation gives CASSHREGLREETQYF.

The chain carries TRBV11-2 and TRBJ2-7, with 11 bases fitting TRBD2. J was trimmed by 2 bases and V by 4 bases; bases with no gene match: 4. Germline V lookup: CDR1 SGHAT, CDR2 FQNNGV. The CDR3 extends over 15 amino acids. The CDR3 nucleotides read TGTGCCAGCAGCTCGCTAGCGGGAGGAGCCTACGAGCAGTACTTC. Protein sequence: CASSSLAGGAYEQYF.

The J gene is TRBJ2-1, the V gene TRBV4-1; 8 bases fit TRBD2. CDR1 is MGHRA and CDR2 is YSYEKL in the germline V gene. The CDR3 has 16 residues. V was clipped by 1 base and J by 8 bases; unmatched bases: 10. The CDR3 is CASSQVGTSQIYEQFF. CDR3 in DNA: TGCGCCAGCAGCCAAGTAGGGACTAGTCAAATCTATGAGCAGTTCTTC.

This CDR3 reads CATSSNTGSGSTEAFF. The CDR3 DNA reads as TGTGCCACCAGCAGTAATACAGGGTCGGGTAGCACTGAAGCTTTCTTT. The chain employs TRBV15 and TRBJ1-1; D possibly corresponds to TRBD1 (6 bases). Per the germline V gene, CDR1 is LNHNV and CDR2 is YYDKDF (reference sequence). Trimming took 3 bases from V and 4 from J, leaving 18 bases between them. The CDR3 has 16 amino acids.

The chain employs TRBV4-1 and TRBJ2-5; TRBD2 might be the D (6 bases). The J call may be faulty, since TRBJ2-7 better matches the DNA end. Per germline, CDR1 MGHRA and CDR2 YSYEKL. The CDR3 consists of 16 residues. The CDR3, as DNA: TGCGCCAGCAGCCAGGATACGACTAGAGCTCGGGACGAGCAGTACTTC. Encoded protein: CASSQDTTRARDEQYF.

This clone has only a few counts. The J gene is TRBJ2-1, the V gene TRBV27; no reliable D call. The CDR3 consists of 14 residues. The germline V and J ends were trimmed by 5 bases and 0 bases, with 8 bases remaining between them. CDR1 and CDR2 from the germline V gene are MNHEY and SMNVEV (reference sequence). The CDR3 loop reads CASSLQSSYNEQFF. The CDR3 region has the DNA TGTGCCAGCAGTCTACAGAGCTCCTACAATGAGCAGTTCTTC.

The gene calls are TRBV7-9 and TRBJ2-6; no reliable D call. The V end was cut by 0 bases, the J end by 1 base, with 4 bases between. In germline, CDR1 is SEHNR, CDR2 FQNEAQ (reference sequence). The CDR3 is 15 residues long. This CDR3 is CASSLALSGANVLTF. The CDR3 DNA sequence: TGTGCCAGCAGCTTAGCGCTATCTGGGGCCAACGTCCTGACTTTC.

This clone occurred a few times. The chain employs TRBV7-2 and TRBJ1-1, with 7 bases matching TRBD1. CDR1 is SGHTA, CDR2 FQGNSA, per germline. The CDR3 covers 16 residues. V shed 2 bases, J shed 0 bases, and the junction held 6 bases outside the gene matches. CDR3: CASSLYRGLLNTEAFF. The CDR3 DNA reads TGTGCCAGCAGCTTATACAGGGGTTTACTGAACACTGAAGCTTTCTTT.

This rearrangement joins TRBV4-3 to TRBJ2-3; 8 bases are a match to TRBD2. Per the germline V gene, CDR1 is LGHNA and CDR2 is YSLEER. The trim removed 2 bases at V and 5 bases at J, leaving 6 bases unmatched. This CDR3 has 15 amino acids. CDR3 nucleotides: TGCGCCAGCAGCCAATGGACGGGGGGGGGAGATACGCAGTATTTT. Residues: CASSQWTGGGDTQYF.

This sequence joins TRBV7-9 and TRBJ1-5; D may be TRBD1 (6 bases). Germline CDR1 reads SEHNR; CDR2 reads FQNEAQ (reference sequence). This CDR3 spans 14 amino acids. V shed 6 bases and J shed 5 bases, with 14 bases lying between them. The CDR3 loop is CASSTQGSDQPQHF. The CDR3 bases are TGTGCCAGCAGTACACAGGGTTCGGATCAGCCCCAGCATTTT.

This clone has just a few counts. J is TRBJ2-7 and V is TRBV7-9; 7 bases are shared with TRBD1. Germline assignment: CDR1 SEHNR and CDR2 FQNEAQ (reference sequence). V was clipped by 4 bases and J by 3 bases; unmatched bases: 9. The CDR3 consists of 15 residues. CDR3 bases: TGTGCCAGCAGCTCCGAGGGGGCGAGCAGCTACGAGCAGTACTTC. As protein: CASSSEGASSYEQYF.

Turning to this clone: Given the absence of the conserved phenylalanine or tryptophan at the CDR3 end, a read error is likely. V gene TRBV4-1 combines with J gene TRBJ2-7; TRBD1 might be the D (6 bases). V was trimmed by 1 base and J by 3 bases, leaving 16 bases between them. The CDR3 sequence is 16 residues long. CDR1 and CDR2 from the germline V gene are MGHRA and YSYEKL. The CDR3 nucleotides read TGCGCCAGCAGCCAAGTGGGGGCACCAGAACGCTACGAGCAGTACCTC. Its protein product is CASSQVGAPERYEQYL.

This sequence joins TRBV19 and TRBJ2-5; no clear D gene. The tail of the sequence fits TRBJ2-7 better, so the J call may be wrong. This CDR3 region has 14 residues. Looked up from germline, CDR1 is LNHDA and CDR2 is SQIVND (reference sequence). DNA for the CDR3: TGTGCCAGTAGTGCCCCCGGGTCCCCCTACGAGCAGTACTTC. This encodes CASSAPGSPYEQYF.

This clone showed up just a few times. The rearrangement joins TRBV30 to TRBJ1-1; D may be TRBD1 (6 bases). This CDR3 region has 12 residues. The germline V gene has CDR1 GTSNPN and CDR2 SVGIG (reference sequence). V lost 3 bases and J lost 6, with 11 bases in between. The CDR3 DNA reads TGTGCCTGGAGATCAGGGGCATCTGAAGCTTTCTTT. Its protein product is CAWRSGASEAFF.

The CDR3: CASNAQGGAGGAFF. The CDR3 DNA reads TGTGCCAGCAATGCTCAGGGGGGCGCGGGGGGAGCTTTCTTT. The chain couples TRBV6-5 to TRBJ1-1, with 7 positions matching TRBD1. Germline CDR1 and CDR2: MNHEY and SVGAGI. The CDR3 has 14 amino acids. Trimming took 7 bases from V and 10 from J; bases not matched to a gene: 15.

The CDR3 region is CASSPTSGYNEQFF. CDR3 nucleotide sequence: TGTGCCAGCAGCCCGACTAGCGGATACAATGAGCAGTTCTTC. The chain recombines TRBV7-2 with TRBJ2-1; 9 bases are shared with TRBD2. CDR1 and CDR2 (germline): SGHTA, FQGNSA. The CDR3 totals 14 residues. With 5 bases clipped from V and 4 bases from J, the junction kept 3 bases outside the gene matches. Full variable domain (rest looked up from reference TRBV7-2 and TRBJ2-1): GAGVSQSPSNKVTEKGKDVELRCDPISGHTALYWYRQSLGQGLEFLIYFQGNSAPDKSGLPSDRFSAERTGGSVSTLTIQRTQQEDSAVYLCASSPTSGYNEQFFGPGTRLTVL.

The chain combines TRBV27 with TRBJ2-1; 8 nucleotides align to TRBD2. The germline V gene encodes CDR1 MNHEY and CDR2 SMNVEV (reference sequence). The V gene end was trimmed by 2 bases and the J gene end by 0 bases; junction bases not matched to a gene: 0. The length of the CDR3 is 15 residues. The CDR3 DNA sequence: TGTGCCAGCAGTTTAGGGACTAGCTCCTACAATGAGCAGTTCTTC. Amino acids: CASSLGTSSYNEQFF.

This clone showed up just a few times. The CDR3 loop is CASSLAWQREGSGYEQYF. CDR3 sequence (DNA): TGTGCCAGCAGCTTAGCGTGGCAGCGGGAGGGGTCGGGGTACGAGCAGTACTTC. The V gene is TRBV7-9, the J gene TRBJ2-7, with 10 positions matching TRBD2. J was trimmed by 4 bases and V by 0 bases; bases with no gene match: 12. The germline V gene encodes CDR1 SEHNR and CDR2 FQNEAQ (reference sequence). This CDR3 is built from 18 residues.

With respect to this clone: This specimen includes other DNA sequences encoding the same CDR3. The rearrangement links TRBV4-1 to TRBJ2-7; D possibly corresponds to TRBD1 (6 bases). V lost 1 base, J lost 3 bases, and 13 bases lay in between. CDR1 and CDR2 from the germline V gene are MGHRA and YSYEKL. This CDR3 comprises 15 residues. The CDR3 coding sequence is TGCGCCAGCAGCCAAGCATCAGGGGTCAGCTACGAGCAGTACTTC. Translated, it gives CASSQASGVSYEQYF.

The chain employs TRBV7-2 and TRBJ2-7; 10 bases are shared with TRBD1. CDR3 length: 15 residues. Germline trimming cut 3 bases from V and 2 bases from J; bases unmatched to any gene: 4. Germline values: CDR1 SGHTA, CDR2 FQGNSA. The CDR3 region is CASSLGTGVAYEQYF. The CDR3 bases are TGTGCCAGCAGCTTGGGGACAGGGGTGGCCTACGAGCAGTACTTC.